The clone carrying this TCR beta chain was observed a handful of times. No antigen is known for it. These data originate in a study of CD8 T cells in ankylosing spondylitis. Making use of molecular barcodes, quantitative 5'-RACE generated TCR beta libraries. TCRdb redid the calling of the 5' RACE reads with MiXCR, one entry per CDR3 protein. This table has about 400,000 distinct CDR3 sequences, around 22% appearing once. V gave up 5 bases and J gave up 4 bases, with 9 bases separating them. The CDR3 extends over 13 amino acids. Germline V gives CDR1 MRHNA, CDR2 SNTAGT. General study points: Researchers report that disease-linked clones proved CD8+ and relatively rare in peripheral blood. Blood of patients with ankylosing spondylitis appeared to be characterized by a TCR beta motif of about eight highly homologous variants. The authors reported significant enrichment of disease-linked clones in matched ankylosing spondylitis synovial fluid. Reactive arthritis synovial fluid and blood previously showed some of these motif variants.

The receptor was isolated from a male donor with ankylosing spondylitis. The V and J genes are TRBV6-4 and TRBJ1-5; D uncertain. The sample taken for sequencing was blood, either unsorted or a sorted T cell fraction (not recorded which). The CDR3 protein is CASSPEVNQPQHF. The CDR3 DNA follows: TGTGCCAGCAGTCCAGAGGTGAATCAGCCCCAGCATTTT.